The 15 T cell receptor beta chains below all came from one sample that was sequenced in a study of T cell responses to AZD1222 COVID-19 vaccine. Only in-frame clones appear in the TCRdb table, and some are missing; sequencing was by immunoSEQ multiplex PCR. The sample lists around 25,000 clones; 80% to 90% were seen once. The material sequenced was peripheral blood, taken 28 days after the second AZD1222 dose. Every receptor here comes from an adult who received the AZD1222 COVID-19 vaccine.

The genes are TRBV2 and TRBJ2-2; D is uncertain. Trimming took off 6 bases at V and 1 base at J, with 6 bases between the two ends. This CDR3 comprises 13 residues. Germline V gene lookup returns CDR1 SNHLY and CDR2 FYNNEI. The CDR3 loop reads CASRSQNTGELFF. CDR3 sequence (DNA): TGTGCCAGCAGGTCACAGAACACCGGGGAGCTGTTTTTT.

The rearrangement joins TRBV9 to TRBJ2-7; 7 positions match TRBD2. The CDR3 runs 15 residues. Germline loops: CDR1 SGDLS, CDR2 YYNGEE. The ends lost 1 base at V and 2 bases at J; junction bases unmatched: 6. Written as DNA, the CDR3 is TGTGCCAGCAGCGTAACCCCTCGGGGGGCCTACGAGCAGTACTTC. This encodes CASSVTPRGAYEQYF.

V and J are TRBV7-3 and TRBJ2-2; D possibly corresponds to TRBD1 (5 bases). The V and J ends lost 4 bases and 4 bases respectively, with 13 bases between them. The CDR3 loop spans 15 amino acids. Per the germline V gene, CDR1 is SGHTA and CDR2 is FQGTGA. Here the CDR3 reads CASSSSRVGTGELFF. The DNA of the CDR3 is TGTGCCAGCAGCTCCTCCAGGGTAGGCACCGGGGAGCTGTTTTTT.

The genes are TRBV18 and TRBJ1-2; D gene uncertain. The CDR3 sequence is 15 residues long. Germline V gene sequence: CDR1 KGHSH, CDR2 LQKENI. Deletions cut 0 bases from V and 4 bases from J, with 12 bases between. In nucleotides, the CDR3 is TGTGCCAGCTCACCACCGGTCAGTTTTAGCTATGGCTACACCTTC. Encoded protein: CASSPPVSFSYGYTF. Using reference TRBV18 and TRBJ1-2 for the parts outside the CDR3, the full variable domain is NAGVMQNPRHLVRRRGQEARLRCSPMKGHSHVYWYRQLPEEGLKFMVYLQKENIIDESGMPKERFSAEFPKEGPSILRIQQVVRGDSAAYFCASSPPVSFSYGYTFGSGTRLTVV.

This chain connects TRBV10-3 to TRBJ2-7; TRBD2 might be the D (5 bases). The length of the CDR3 is 13 residues. With 4 bases removed from V and 3 bases from J, the gap between germline ends came to 10 bases. In germline, CDR1 is ENHRY, CDR2 SYGVKD. The DNA for the CDR3 is TGTGCCATCAGTGCCAACGGAGGCTACGAGCAGTACTTC. Protein: CAISANGGYEQYF.

The rearrangement joins TRBV2 to TRBJ2-1, with D possibly TRBD1 on 5 matching bases. Germline CDR1 SNHLY, CDR2 FYNNEI. The CDR3 covers 15 residues. Trimming removed 2 bases at V and 9 bases at J, with 17 bases between. CDR3: CASSELGAQGAEQFF. CDR3 in DNA: TGTGCCAGCAGTGAATTAGGGGCCCAAGGGGCTGAGCAGTTCTTC.

This sequence joins TRBV10-3 and TRBJ1-2; tentative D call: TRBD1 (5 bases). The CDR3 runs to 15 residues. V lost 11 bases and J lost 2, with 21 bases in between. Per the germline V gene, CDR1 is ENHRY and CDR2 is SYGVKD. The DNA for the CDR3 is TGTGCCTTCGGGGGGAATGGGGGTTCCAACTATGGCTACACCTTC. Translating gives CAFGGNGGSNYGYTF.

The rearrangement links TRBV10-1 to TRBJ1-2, with D perhaps TRBD1 (6 bases). Per germline, CDR1 WNHNN and CDR2 SYGVQD (reference sequence). The CDR3 has 13 residues. Trimming took 4 bases from V and 4 from J, leaving 10 bases between them. CDR3 coding DNA: TGCGCCAGCAGTGCCAACAGGGCCTATGGCTACACCTTC. Protein product: CASSANRAYGYTF.

This chain uses TRBV7-2 with TRBJ2-5; 9 bases are a match to TRBD1. The germline V gene encodes CDR1 SGHTA and CDR2 FQGNSA. After removal of 11 bases from V and 3 bases from J, the junction contained 13 bases not matched to a gene. This CDR3 contains 15 residues. DNA for the CDR3: TGTGCCGTAACCTCTCCGGGACAGGGAAAAGAGACCCAGTACTTC. Translated, it gives CAVTSPGQGKETQYF.

The chain combines TRBV24-1 with TRBJ1-5, with 8 bases that match TRBD1. This CDR3 is built from 16 residues. V gave up 4 bases and J gave up 4 bases; unmatched junction bases: 8. The germline CDR1 and CDR2 sequences are KGHDR and SFDVKD. The CDR3 DNA sequence: TGTGCCACCAGTGACTCCGGGACAGGCCTAAATCAGCCCCAGCATTTT. Translating it yields CATSDSGTGLNQPQHF.

The gene calls are TRBV3-1 (or the pseudogene TRBV3-2) and TRBJ1-2; no reliable D call. CDR3 length: 12 amino acids. V was trimmed by 3 bases and J by 5 bases, leaving 7 bases between them. Germline-derived CDR1 and CDR2 are LGHDT and YNNKEL (reference sequence). The CDR3 coding sequence is TGTGCCAGCAGCCAGCGAGCATATGGCTACACCTTC. This codes for CASSQRAYGYTF.

The chain carries TRBV30 and TRBJ2-3, with D tentatively TRBD1 or TRBD2 (5 bases each). Trimming pared 0 bases from V and 15 bases from J, leaving 13 bases between. This CDR3 has 11 residues. From germline, CDR1 is GTSNPN and CDR2 SVGIG (reference sequence). The CDR3 nucleotides read TGTGCCTGGAGTGTGGCCGGGGCGCGATATTTT. Translating gives CAWSVAGARYF.

The genes are TRBV10-3 and TRBJ2-7; TRBD2 aligns across 11 bases. This CDR3 region has 12 residues. Germline CDR1 and CDR2: ENHRY and SYGVKD. V shed 10 bases and J 6 bases; nucleotides not matched to a gene: 5. The chain's CDR3 is CATLAGGVEQYF. CDR3 DNA: TGTGCCACCCTAGCGGGAGGAGTCGAGCAGTACTTC.

In regard to this clone: A read error may produce the germline difference seen at one junction end. The chain recombines TRBV7-7 with TRBJ2-5; D is unresolved. The length of the CDR3 is 14 residues. Germline loops: CDR1 SSHAT, CDR2 FNYEAQ (reference sequence). The CDR3 coding sequence is TGTGCTAGCAGCTTATCCCCCAGTCAGGAGACCCAGTACTTC. Residues: CASSLSPSQETQYF.

The gene calls are TRBV5-1 and TRBJ2-2; 10 positions agree with TRBD2. Germline V gives CDR1 SGHRS, CDR2 YFSETQ. Trimming took 4 bases from V and 7 from J; bases not matched to a gene: 16. This CDR3 contains 18 residues. CDR3 region: CASSREALAGVPSGELFF. The CDR3, as DNA: TGCGCCAGCAGCCGGGAAGCTCTAGCGGGAGTACCTAGCGGGGAGCTGTTTTTT.